This is a list of T cell receptor beta chains from one sample in a study of control samples from healthy donors and cancer patients. Clones were sequenced by immunoSEQ multiplex PCR, and TCRdb holds only the in-frame ones, with some missing. Of 250,000 to 300,000 clones listed, over 75% were seen once; the top ten hold less than 15%. The sequencing input was PBMCs. The receptors originated from an older woman with lung cancer. CDR3s leave out the opening cysteine and the closing phenylalanine or tryptophan.

v_call	j_call	cdr3_aa
TRBV9	TRBJ2-3	ASSVVGVANTDTQY
TRBV5-4	TRBJ1-2	ASSTPQGRDGYT
TRBV19	TRBJ2-7	ASSHRGKAYEQY
TRBV19	TRBJ2-3	ASSSPGRRSTDTQY
TRBV2	TRBJ2-3	ASSEAGRGTDTQY
TRBV9	TRBJ2-3	ASSTTTRTGGPDTQY
TRBV27	TRBJ2-7	ASSLSGFRDYEQY
TRBV12-5	TRBJ2-1	ASGLAGQGTGEQF
TRBV2	TRBJ2-7	ASSPEGEQY
TRBV5-1	TRBJ2-3	ASSLPAGVVDTQY
TRBV20-1	TRBJ2-1	SASPGPPRNNEQF
TRBV21-1	TRBJ1-6	ASPRTGESPLH
TRBV12-3/TRBV12-4	TRBJ1-2	ASSDRVSGYT
TRBV9	TRBJ1-1	ASSPSPNTEAF
TRBV7-9	TRBJ1-5	ASSLTPWGVSNQPQH
TRBV4-1	TRBJ2-2	ASRLFGGLSGELF
TRBV6-2/TRBV6-3	TRBJ2-7	ASSYSAGEAYEQY
TRBV30	TRBJ2-1	AWSVSAGGFYNEQF
TRBV11-2	TRBJ2-5	ASSLEGGAGTQY
TRBV5-5	TRBJ2-7	ASHKTNTGREQY
TRBV6-5	TRBJ1-2	ATRGVGGYGYT
TRBV2	TRBJ1-4	ASGMYTINEKLF
TRBV6-5	TRBJ2-7	ASTREGLHSEQY
TRBV4-1	TRBJ2-7	ASSRGEDEPTYEQY
TRBV7-3	TRBJ2-3	ASSAQLAGGPTDTQY
TRBV2	TRBJ1-2	ASRGGSGYT
TRBV24-1	TRBJ1-4	AASDAGTGATNEKLF
TRBV7-2	TRBJ2-3	ASSLRGGTPSTDTQY
TRBV5-5	TRBJ2-7	ASNLGGSYEQY
TRBV6-5	TRBJ1-1	ASSSPVGTEAF
TRBV3-1/TRBV3-2	TRBJ2-3	ASSQDKMGLDTQY
TRBV7-9	TRBJ1-1	VEQVNTEAF
TRBV18	TRBJ2-2	ASSPERITNTGELF
TRBV18	TRBJ1-6	ASSLYRDASPLH
TRBV9	TRBJ1-2	ASSVDWTAYGYT
TRBV5-1	TRBJ2-3	ASSLSQVTDTQY
TRBV19	TRBJ1-5	ASNGVNNQPQH
TRBV11-1	TRBJ2-1	ASSLSLYNEQF
TRBV5-1	TRBJ1-2	ASSAGQGVHGYT
TRBV4-1	TRBJ2-7	ASSQDGRGRDEQY
TRBV6-5	TRBJ2-7	ASSLASSYEQY
TRBV19	TRBJ2-7	ASSPGTGPAYEQY
TRBV3-1/TRBV3-2	TRBJ1-2	ASSHGGRVHYGYT
TRBV28	TRBJ2-5	ATLTGAGETQY
TRBV10-3	TRBJ2-3	AISERVGGPADTQY
TRBV4-1	TRBJ2-1	ASSQEVSPLAGVRNEQF
TRBV3-1/TRBV3-2	TRBJ1-6	ASSQDLQEWDSPLH
TRBV18	TRBJ1-2	ASSPPDRVRSWGYT
TRBV15	TRBJ1-6	ATSRGGQNSPLH
TRBV14	TRBJ1-3	ASSQVRTLSGNTIY